The source of this TCR beta chain is a study of T cell repertoires in ileal Crohn's disease. At the level of the study: Surgery for a complication: stricturing in approximately 60%, penetrating in roughly 40%. M6 samples are neoterminal ileum biopsies from postoperative colonoscopy.

TCRdb's table, derived via immunoSEQ multiplex PCR, lists solely in-frame clones and lacks some. The sample lists about 11,000 clones, around 75% seen once, with under 15% in the top ten. Trimming took 7 bases from V and 5 from J, leaving 16 bases between them. Germline loops: CDR1 SGHRS, CDR2 YFSETQ. The CDR3 is 15 amino acids. Time point here: neoterminal ileum biopsy at postoperative endoscopy, about 6 months after surgery. Overall study results and limits: All patients with clonality above 26.8% had endoscopic recurrence. Active smokers at surgery had more clonal expansions than non-smokers.

A word on this clone: Its antigen is still unknown.

The sample was ileal tissue. This TCR derives from an adult with Crohn's disease. The rearrangement uses TRBV5-1 and TRBJ1-6; D is undetermined. The CDR3 DNA sequence: TGCGCCAGCTCGTTGGAGAACGGGGATAATTCACCCCTCCACTTT. Amino acids: CASSLENGDNSPLHF.